These T cell receptor beta chains were read from a single sample in a study of graft-versus-host responses after intestinal transplantation. Assay used: immunoSEQ multiplex PCR; TCRdb lists only in-frame clones, some missing. Among some 130,000 clones listed, around nine tenths were seen once. No antigen has been assigned to these receptors. The sequenced sample was unstimulated CD4+ T cells sorted from spleen or lymph node cells, obtained before intestinal transplant. The origin of the receptors is a human donor who received an intestinal transplant. CDR3s include the opening cysteine and the closing phenylalanine or tryptophan. A D gene is named only where the DNA matches it firmly. A clone size is listed for some rows: how often the clone was seen (once, few, many), or a class if it is expanded.

size: NA
J: TRBJ2-3
D: NA
V: TRBV29-1
DNA: TGCAGCGTTGTAGAACTAGACCGTCTTACAGATACGCAGTATTTT
CDR3: CSVVELDRLTDTQYF

size: NA
J: TRBJ2-3
D: NA
V: TRBV30
DNA: TGTGCCTGGACTTTGGTCTCCACAGATACGCAGTATTTT
CDR3: CAWTLVSTDTQYF

size: NA
J: TRBJ2-5
D: NA
V: TRBV5-4
DNA: TGTGCCAGCAGCTACGGGTCTGGGGGAGAGACCCAGTACTTC
CDR3: CASSYGSGGETQYF

size: NA
J: TRBJ2-3
D: TRBD1
V: TRBV10-3
DNA: TGTGCCATCAGTGGTCACGCGGGACAGGGGGCAGATACGCAGTATTTT
CDR3: CAISGHAGQGADTQYF

size: once
J: TRBJ2-4
D: NA
V: TRBV11-2
DNA: TGTGCCAGCACTGGACTAGCCAAAAACATTCAGTACTTC
CDR3: CASTGLAKNIQYF

size: NA
J: TRBJ2-6
D: NA
V: TRBV11-2
DNA: TGTGCCAGCAGCTTAGAACCCCTTAGGAGCGCTGGGGCCAACGTCCTGACTTTC
CDR3: CASSLEPLRSAGANVLTF

size: NA
J: TRBJ2-7
D: NA
V: TRBV21-1
DNA: TGTGCCAGCAGCAAAGCAAGGTTAGGAGAATCGCAGGGGGCAACCTACGAGCAGTACTTC
CDR3: CASSKARLGESQGATYEQYF

size: once
J: TRBJ1-1
D: NA
V: TRBV11-2
DNA: TGTGCCAGCAGCTACCGATTCACCGGATTCATGAACACTGAAGCTTTCTTT
CDR3: CASSYRFTGFMNTEAFF

size: NA
J: TRBJ1-2
D: NA
V: TRBV9
DNA: TGTGCCAGCAGCAAAGACATGACAGTCCCGGGGGGCTACACCTTC
CDR3: CASSKDMTVPGGYTF

size: NA
J: TRBJ1-2
D: NA
V: TRBV4-2
DNA: TGTGCCAGCAGCCAAGAATCAGCAACTAACTATGGCTACACCTTC
CDR3: CASSQESATNYGYTF

size: NA
J: TRBJ2-6
D: TRBD1
V: TRBV6-5
DNA: TGTGCCAGCAGTCTTACAGGGGCTGGGGCCAACGTCCTGACTTTC
CDR3: CASSLTGAGANVLTF

size: NA
J: TRBJ1-4
D: TRBD1
V: TRBV7-2
DNA: TGTGCCAGCACCCCTCCCCCGGGACAGGGGGTTGGGAAACTGTTTTTT
CDR3: CASTPPPGQGVGKLFF

size: few
J: TRBJ1-3
D: NA
V: TRBV4-1
DNA: TGCGCCAGCAGCCAAGATTCGGTTCGCTCTGGAAACACCATATATTTT
CDR3: CASSQDSVRSGNTIYF

size: NA
J: TRBJ2-1
D: NA
V: TRBV5-1
DNA: TGCGCCAGCAGCTTGTCCCTAATTAGTGAGCAGTTCTTC
CDR3: CASSLSLISEQFF

size: NA
J: TRBJ2-2
D: NA
V: TRBV6-6
DNA: TGTGCCAGCAGTTATGCTGACAGGTTAAACACCGGGGAGCTGTTTTTT
CDR3: CASSYADRLNTGELFF

size: NA
J: TRBJ2-7
D: NA
V: TRBV5-1
DNA: TGCGCCAGCAGCTTGGAGGGACTTACCTACGAGCAGTACTTC
CDR3: CASSLEGLTYEQYF

size: NA
J: TRBJ2-7
D: TRBD1
V: TRBV11-1
DNA: TGTGCCAGCAGCTTAGGGGACAGGGTGAACTACGAGCAGTACTTC
CDR3: CASSLGDRVNYEQYF

size: NA
J: TRBJ2-7
D: NA
V: TRBV6-1
DNA: TGTGCCAGCAGCTCAGGGGACCGGGTGGGTGAGCAGTACTTC
CDR3: CASSSGDRVGEQYF

size: few
J: TRBJ2-7
D: NA
V: TRBV2
DNA: TGTGCCAGCAGGGGGATCTCCTACGAGCAGTACTTC
CDR3: CASRGISYEQYF

size: NA
J: TRBJ1-5
D: NA
V: TRBV19
DNA: TGTGCCAGTACCCGAGGGGGGGAAAGTCAGCCCCAGCATTTT
CDR3: CASTRGGESQPQHF

size: NA
J: TRBJ1-5
D: TRBD1
V: TRBV6-6
DNA: TGTGCCAGCAGCACAGGACAGGGGGCATGGCAGCCCCAGCATTTT
CDR3: CASSTGQGAWQPQHF

size: NA
J: TRBJ2-3
D: NA
V: TRBV11-2
DNA: TGTGCCAGCCGGGCAGCTTCCACAGATACGCAGTATTTT
CDR3: CASRAASTDTQYF

size: NA
J: TRBJ2-1
D: TRBD1
V: TRBV9
DNA: TGCGCCAGCAGCGCCCCCGGGACAGGGGGGTACAATGAGCAGTTCTTC
CDR3: CASSAPGTGGYNEQFF

size: NA
J: TRBJ1-1
D: NA
V: TRBV18
DNA: TGTGCCAGCTCACCACCTGGGAACACTGAAGCTTTCTTT
CDR3: CASSPPGNTEAFF

size: NA
J: TRBJ2-1
D: NA
V: TRBV12-5
DNA: TGTGCTAGTGGTTTGGGACAGATCTCCTACAATGAGCAGTTCTTC
CDR3: CASGLGQISYNEQFF

size: NA
J: TRBJ2-3
D: TRBD2
V: TRBV5-1
DNA: TGCGCCAGCAGTGTAGCGGGGGGGCTCGCAGATACGCAGTATTTT
CDR3: CASSVAGGLADTQYF

size: NA
J: TRBJ1-2
D: NA
V: TRBV6-1
DNA: TGTGCCAGCAGTGAAGCAGGGGGGGTTAGGGGTGGCTACACCTTC
CDR3: CASSEAGGVRGGYTF

size: NA
J: TRBJ1-3
D: NA
V: TRBV7-7
DNA: TGTGCCAGCAGCCCGGGACTCCCCGGGGGCACCATATATTTT
CDR3: CASSPGLPGGTIYF

size: NA
J: TRBJ2-7
D: TRBD1
V: TRBV2
DNA: TGTGCCAGCAGGCTCAGGGGGCAGAGCTACGAGCAGTACTTC
CDR3: CASRLRGQSYEQYF

size: NA
J: TRBJ2-5
D: TRBD2
V: TRBV18
DNA: TGTGCCAGCTCACCACCGGGGACCGCGGGGGGAGAGACCCAGTACTTC
CDR3: CASSPPGTAGGETQYF

size: NA
J: TRBJ2-1
D: TRBD2
V: TRBV11-2
DNA: TGTGCCAGCAGCTTGCAGCGGGGGGGCAATGAGCAGTTCTTC
CDR3: CASSLQRGGNEQFF

size: NA
J: TRBJ1-2
D: NA
V: TRBV19
DNA: TGTGCCAGTAGGTACCGAAACTATGGCTACACCTTC
CDR3: CASRYRNYGYTF

size: once
J: TRBJ2-7
D: TRBD1
V: TRBV12-5
DNA: TGTGCTAGTGGCCCACGGACAGGGTGGGAGCAGTACTTC
CDR3: CASGPRTGWEQYF

size: NA
J: TRBJ2-5
D: NA
V: TRBV5-4
DNA: TGTGCCAGCAGGGGTTCCGACGAGACCCAGTACTTC
CDR3: CASRGSDETQYF

size: once
J: TRBJ1-1
D: NA
V: TRBV4-1
DNA: TGCGCCAGCAGCCAAGACGGTAGGTTGAACACTGAAGCTTTCTTT
CDR3: CASSQDGRLNTEAFF

size: NA
J: TRBJ2-7
D: NA
V: TRBV7-8
DNA: TGTGCCAGCAGCTATACGCTCGGTGGAGACCGGAGGCAGTACTTC
CDR3: CASSYTLGGDRRQYF

size: NA
J: TRBJ1-1
D: NA
V: TRBV5-1
DNA: TGCGCCAGCAGCAATTGGGAGGAGGGTTCTGAAGCTTTCTTT
CDR3: CASSNWEEGSEAFF

size: NA
J: TRBJ2-7
D: TRBD2
V: TRBV6-1
DNA: TGTGCCAGCAGCCACGGGGGGGAGCAGTACTTC
CDR3: CASSHGGEQYF

size: NA
J: TRBJ2-5
D: TRBD2
V: TRBV2
DNA: TGTGCCAGCAGCGTGACTAGCGGGGGTAAACAAGAGACCCAGTACTTC
CDR3: CASSVTSGGKQETQYF

size: NA
J: TRBJ1-1
D: NA
V: TRBV5-4
DNA: TGTGCCAGCAGAAGGGACGGCGAAGCTTTCTTT
CDR3: CASRRDGEAFF

size: NA
J: TRBJ2-3
D: NA
V: TRBV4-1
DNA: TGCGCCAGCAGCCAAGGGCAGCTAAACACAGATACGCAGTATTTT
CDR3: CASSQGQLNTDTQYF

size: NA
J: TRBJ1-5
D: NA
V: TRBV5-1
DNA: TGCGCCAGCAGAGGAGGAGGGGGAAGCAATCAGCCCCAGCATTTT
CDR3: CASRGGGGSNQPQHF

size: NA
J: TRBJ2-3
D: NA
V: TRBV6-6
DNA: TGTGCCAGCAACCCAATCGGGGGTAGTACGCAGTATTTT
CDR3: CASNPIGGSTQYF

size: NA
J: TRBJ1-2
D: NA
V: TRBV28
DNA: TGTGCCAGCAGTTTAGTCCAGGGAGGAGGCTACACCTTC
CDR3: CASSLVQGGGYTF

size: NA
J: TRBJ2-6
D: NA
V: TRBV18
DNA: TGTGCCAGCTCCCAGACTAGGTCACCAGGGGTCAACGTCCTGACTTTC
CDR3: CASSQTRSPGVNVLTF

size: NA
J: TRBJ2-7
D: NA
V: TRBV27
DNA: TGTGCCAGCAGTTTTGGGACACCAATAGCCTACGAGCAGTACTTC
CDR3: CASSFGTPIAYEQYF

size: NA
J: TRBJ2-1
D: TRBD2
V: TRBV18
DNA: TGTGCCAGCTCCCCTAGCGGGGGGAACAATGAGCAGTTCTTC
CDR3: CASSPSGGNNEQFF

size: NA
J: TRBJ2-6
D: NA
V: TRBV6-6
DNA: TGTGCCAGCAGTAGTTCTGGGGCCAACGTCCTGACTTTC
CDR3: CASSSSGANVLTF

size: NA
J: TRBJ2-1
D: TRBD2
V: TRBV2
DNA: TGTGCCAGCAAACCCTCGGGGGGTACCTCACAGAATGAGCAGTTCTTC
CDR3: CASKPSGGTSQNEQFF

size: NA
J: TRBJ1-1
D: NA
V: TRBV5-1
DNA: TGCGCCAGCAGCTTGCGAGTAAACACTGAAGCTTTCTTT
CDR3: CASSLRVNTEAFF

size: NA
J: TRBJ2-1
D: TRBD2
V: TRBV9
DNA: TGTGCCAGCAGCGGAAGCGGGGGGGTCTACAATGAGCAGTTCTTC
CDR3: CASSGSGGVYNEQFF